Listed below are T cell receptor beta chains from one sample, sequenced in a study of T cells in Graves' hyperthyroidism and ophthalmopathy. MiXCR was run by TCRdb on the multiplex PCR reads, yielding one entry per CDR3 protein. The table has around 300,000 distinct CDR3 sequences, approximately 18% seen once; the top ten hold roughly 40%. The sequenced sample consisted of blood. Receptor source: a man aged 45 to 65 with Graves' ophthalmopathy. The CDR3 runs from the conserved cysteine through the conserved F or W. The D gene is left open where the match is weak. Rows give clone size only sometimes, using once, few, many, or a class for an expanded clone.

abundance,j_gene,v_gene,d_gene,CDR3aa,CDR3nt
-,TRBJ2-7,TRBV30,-,CAWSSQGGSYEQYF,TGTGCCTGGAGCTCACAAGGGGGGTCCTACGAGCAGTACTTC
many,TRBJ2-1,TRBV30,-,CALLGGLAYNEQFF,TGTGCCCTACTAGGGGGGCTAGCGTACAATGAGCAGTTCTTC
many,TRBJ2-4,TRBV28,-,CASSRTGDAKNIQYF,TGTGCCAGCTCACGTACGGGGGATGCCAAAAACATTCAGTACTTC
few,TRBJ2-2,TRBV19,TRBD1,CASTIRSRGRHTGELFF,TGTGCCAGTACCATACGGTCCAGGGGGAGACACACCGGGGAGCTGTTTTTT
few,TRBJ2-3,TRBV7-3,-,CASSSNGHYTDTQYF,TGTGCCAGCAGCTCTAACGGACACTACACAGATACGCAGTATTTT
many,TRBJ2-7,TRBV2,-,CASSDPYEQYF,TGTGCCAGCAGTGATCCCTACGAGCAGTACTTC
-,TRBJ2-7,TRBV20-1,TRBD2,CSARDSGRAGEQYF,TGCAGTGCTAGAGATAGCGGGAGGGCCGGCGAGCAGTACTTC
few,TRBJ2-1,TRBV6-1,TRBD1,CASIPGQGYNEQFF,TGTGCCAGCATTCCGGGACAGGGCTACAATGAGCAGTTCTTC
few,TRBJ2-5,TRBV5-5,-,CASSLEQAYQETQYF,TGTGCCAGCAGCTTGGAACAGGCGTACCAAGAGACCCAGTACTTC
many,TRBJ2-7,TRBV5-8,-,CASSPTGFREQYF,TGTGCCAGCAGCCCGACCGGGTTTCGCGAGCAGTACTTC
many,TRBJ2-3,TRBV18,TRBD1,CASSWTGVTDTQYF,TGTGCCAGCTCCTGGACAGGGGTAACAGATACGCAGTATTTT
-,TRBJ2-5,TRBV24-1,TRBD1,CATSDPGTGVETQYF,TGTGCCACCAGTGATCCCGGGACAGGAGTAGAGACCCAGTACTTC
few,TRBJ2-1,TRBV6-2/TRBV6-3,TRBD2,CASSRTSGSGNEQFF,TGTGCCAGCAGCCGGACTAGCGGGAGTGGGAATGAGCAGTTCTTC
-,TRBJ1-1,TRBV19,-,CASSFGAGSLGAFF,TGTGCCAGTAGCTTTGGGGCAGGGTCGTTGGGAGCTTTCTTT
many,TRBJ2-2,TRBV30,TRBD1,CAWSIGTEILQYTGELFF,TGTGCCTGGAGTATCGGGACAGAGATCCTCCAATACACCGGGGAGCTGTTTTTT
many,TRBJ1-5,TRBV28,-,CASSFSFNQPQHF,TGTGCCAGCAGTTTCTCCTTCAATCAGCCCCAGCATTTT
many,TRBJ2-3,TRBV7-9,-,CASSPGLGDTDTQYF,TGTGCCAGCAGCCCCGGGCTCGGGGACACAGATACGCAGTATTTT
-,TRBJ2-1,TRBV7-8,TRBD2,CASSLGAAGGRSSYNEQFF,TGTGCCAGCAGCTTAGGTGCCGCGGGAGGGCGGAGCTCCTACAATGAGCAGTTCTTC
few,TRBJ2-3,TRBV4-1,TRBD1,CASSQELGTGPDTQYF,TGCGCCAGCAGCCAAGAGTTGGGGACAGGGCCAGATACGCAGTATTTT
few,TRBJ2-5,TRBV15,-,CATSRERARETQYF,TGTGCCACCAGCAGAGAACGAGCGAGAGAGACCCAGTACTTC
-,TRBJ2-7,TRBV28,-,CAAGGPSSYEQYF,TGTGCCGCTGGGGGTCCCAGCTCCTACGAGCAGTACTTC
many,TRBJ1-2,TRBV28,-,CASSLPGSYGYTF,TGTGCCAGCAGTTTACCCGGGTCGTATGGCTACACCTTC
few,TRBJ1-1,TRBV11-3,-,CASSLGTDAEAFF,TGTGCCAGCAGCTTAGGGACTGACGCTGAAGCTTTCTTT
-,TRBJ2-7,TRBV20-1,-,CSARSLPLAGSSYEQYF,TGCAGTGCTAGATCCCTCCCTCTTGCCGGGAGCTCCTACGAGCAGTACTTC
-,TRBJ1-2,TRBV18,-,CASSPARSYGYTF,TGTGCCAGCTCACCGGCAAGGAGCTATGGCTACACCTTC
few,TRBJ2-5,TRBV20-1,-,CSARRGGGGQETQYF,TGCAGTGCTAGGAGAGGGGGAGGGGGCCAAGAGACCCAGTACTTC
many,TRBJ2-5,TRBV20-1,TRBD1,CSARGDRGFQETQYF,TGCAGTGCTAGAGGGGACAGGGGATTCCAAGAGACCCAGTACTTC
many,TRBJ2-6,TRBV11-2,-,CASSLSSGANVLTF,TGTGCCAGCAGCTTAAGCTCTGGGGCCAACGTCCTGACTTTC
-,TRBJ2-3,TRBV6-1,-,CASTNRDTQYF,TGTGCCAGCACCAACAGAGATACGCAGTATTTT
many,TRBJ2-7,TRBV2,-,CASSDGSRSYEQYF,TGTGCCAGCAGTGACGGCAGCCGATCCTACGAGCAGTACTTC
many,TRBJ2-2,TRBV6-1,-,CASSAQGATGELFF,TGTGCCAGCAGTGCTCAGGGAGCCACCGGGGAGCTGTTTTTT
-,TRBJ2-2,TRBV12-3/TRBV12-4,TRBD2,CASRQASGFTGELFF,TGTGCCAGCAGGCAAGCTAGCGGATTCACCGGGGAGCTGTTTTTT
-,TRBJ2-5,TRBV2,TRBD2,CASSITGTSGRTKYF,TGTGCCAGCAGTATAACCGGGACTAGCGGGAGGACTAAGTACTTC
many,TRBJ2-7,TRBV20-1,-,CSARDETRGYEQYF,TGCAGTGCTAGAGATGAAACTAGGGGATACGAGCAGTACTTC
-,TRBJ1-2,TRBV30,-,CVIKQGNGYTF,TGTGTCATAAAACAGGGTAATGGCTACACCTTC
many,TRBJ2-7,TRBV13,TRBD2,CASSSWLAGEVAYEQYF,TGTGCCAGCAGCTCCTGGCTAGCGGGAGAGGTGGCCTACGAGCAGTACTTC
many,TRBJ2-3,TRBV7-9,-,CASSPRTRSDTQYF,TGTGCCAGCAGCCCAAGGACCCGGTCGGATACGCAGTATTTT
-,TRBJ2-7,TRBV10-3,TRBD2,CAIGTSGYEQYF,TGTGCCATCGGGACTAGCGGATACGAGCAGTACTTC
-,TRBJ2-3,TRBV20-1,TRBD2,CSAGAGAAPDTQYF,TGCAGTGCTGGAGCGGGAGCCGCCCCAGATACGCAGTATTTT
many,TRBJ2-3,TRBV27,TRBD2,CASSILLTGSDLAGVGTDTQYF,TGTGCCAGCAGTATTCTCCTAACAGGGAGTGATCTAGCGGGAGTCGGCACAGATACGCAGTATTTT
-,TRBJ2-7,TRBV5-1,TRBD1,CASSTGTANYEQYF,TGCGCCAGCAGTACCGGGACAGCGAACTACGAGCAGTACTTC
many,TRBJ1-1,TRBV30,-,CAWNDGPEAFF,TGTGCCTGGAATGACGGTCCTGAAGCTTTCTTT